The clone carrying this T cell receptor beta chain has a handful of counts. RNA transcripts provided the source from which TCR beta CDR3 regions were amplified. First-round RT-PCR with HTBI primers amplified the TCR CDR3 region. TCRdb passed the multiplex PCR reads through MiXCR, listing each CDR3 protein once. The sample records approximately 640,000 distinct CDR3 sequences, about a sixth being singletons. Trimming cost V 4 bases and J 4 bases; bases outside gene matches: 7. CDR3 length equals 16 residues. CDR1 LNHNV and CDR2 YYDKDF come from the germline V gene (reference sequence). These data originate in a study of T cells in Graves' hyperthyroidism and ophthalmopathy. Across the study: Peripheral blood was drawn at first diagnosis, prior to all treatment.

The chain is built from TRBV15 and TRBJ2-2; 9 nucleotides agree with TRBD2. The sequence derives from a young woman with Graves' hyperthyroidism. The sequenced sample consisted of blood. CDR3 sequence reads: CATSIQLAGSTGELFF. CDR3 DNA sequence: TGTGCCACCAGCATCCAGCTAGCGGGGTCCACCGGGGAGCTGTTTTTT.